Listed below are T cell receptor beta chains from one sample, sequenced in a study of T cells after yellow fever vaccination. One entry per CDR3 protein, called by TCRdb with MiXCR from the 5' RACE reads. The repertoire consists of about 340,000 distinct CDR3 sequences, with 8.7% occurring once and the leading ten covering about a sixth. The source was PBMCs, collected on the day of the first yellow fever vaccination. Receptors were obtained from a man aged 18 to 29 who received the YFV17D yellow fever vaccine. Both conserved end residues are part of each CDR3. A D gene is named only where the DNA matches it firmly. The size entry is marked missing in some rows and otherwise reads once, few, many or a size class.

>TRBV6-1|few|TRBJ2-7|-
TGTGCCAGCAAAGGAGGAGTTACCTACGAGCAGTACTTC
CASKGGVTYEQYF
>TRBV4-2|-|TRBJ2-7|TRBD2
TGTGCCAGCAGCCAAGCCGCCCATAGCGGGGGGGCCTACGAGCAGTACTTC
CASSQAAHSGGAYEQYF
>TRBV25-1|-|TRBJ1-6|TRBD1
TGTGCCAGCTCAAAGACAGGGTTATCACCCCTCCACTTT
CASSKTGLSPLHF
>TRBV28|-|TRBJ2-2|-
TGTGCCAGCAGTTCCCCTCCGGGGGAAGCCGCCGGGGAGCTGTTTTTT
CASSSPPGEAAGELFF
>TRBV3-1|many|TRBJ1-1|TRBD1
TGTGCCAGCAGCCAAGGGGACAGGAACACTGAAGCTTTCTTT
CASSQGDRNTEAFF
>TRBV4-2|many|TRBJ2-1|TRBD1
TGTGCCAGCAGCCAAGGTGACAGGGTCAATGAGCAGTTCTTC
CASSQGDRVNEQFF
>TRBV20-1|few|TRBJ1-2|TRBD1
TGCAGTGCTAGAGACGGGACAGTCAACTATGGCTACACCTTC
CSARDGTVNYGYTF
>TRBV7-2|many|TRBJ2-7|TRBD2
TGTGCCAGCAGCGACTGGACTAGCGGGGGGGACGAGCAGTACTTC
CASSDWTSGGDEQYF
>TRBV12-3/TRBV12-4|many|TRBJ1-2|-
TGTGCCAGCAGTTTGGCATCCTATGGCTACACCTTC
CASSLASYGYTF
>TRBV20-1|-|TRBJ2-1|TRBD2
TGCTGCGCTAGAGATCTAGCGGGGCCTTCTATACACAATGAGCAGTTCTTC
CCARDLAGPSIHNEQFF
>TRBV12-3/TRBV12-4|-|TRBJ2-1|-
TGTGCCAGCAACGGAGACAACGCCTACAATGAGCAGTTCTTC
CASNGDNAYNEQFF
>TRBV20-1|many|TRBJ1-1|TRBD1
TGCAGTGCTAGTTACGACAGGGTGGTAGGTGAAGCTTTCTTT
CSASYDRVVGEAFF
>TRBV19|few|TRBJ2-5|-
TGTGCCAGTAGTTTCCGGAACTTCCAAGAGACCCAGTACTTC
CASSFRNFQETQYF
>TRBV5-1|-|TRBJ2-3|TRBD2
TGCGCCAGCAGCTTGCCAGCGGGGGAACGTCATAGCACAGATACGCAGTATTTT
CASSLPAGERHSTDTQYF
>TRBV28|-|TRBJ2-1|TRBD2
TGTGCCAGCATCCCGACAGCGGGGGATCCCTCCTACAATGAGCAGTTCTTC
CASIPTAGDPSYNEQFF
>TRBV7-3|few|TRBJ2-2|TRBD1
TGTGCCAGCAGCACTACAGGGGCTTACACCGGGGAGCTGTTTTTT
CASSTTGAYTGELFF
>TRBV12-3/TRBV12-4|few|TRBJ2-1|TRBD2
TGTGCCAGCAGTTTAGGGTGGGTAGCGGGGGGAGGGGAGCAGTTCTTC
CASSLGWVAGGGEQFF
>TRBV3-1|few|TRBJ2-7|-
TGTGCCAGCAGCCAAGGTTCGGCATGGGACTACGAGCAGTACTTC
CASSQGSAWDYEQYF
>TRBV20-1|few|TRBJ2-4|-
TGCAGTGCTAGAGAGGGGCAGGGGTCCAAAAACATTCAGTACTTC
CSAREGQGSKNIQYF
>TRBV6-5|few|TRBJ2-7|-
TGTGCCAGCAGCTCTCTCAGGGGCGAGCAGTACTTC
CASSSLRGEQYF
>TRBV19|-|TRBJ2-2|-
TGTGCCAGTCTTCCGAACCCCACCGGGGAGCTGTTTTTT
CASLPNPTGELFF
>TRBV12-3/TRBV12-4|-|TRBJ2-1|-
TGTGCCAGCAGTTTGGGGCGCGCTCAAAGCTCCTACAATGAGCAGTTCTTC
CASSLGRAQSSYNEQFF
>TRBV27|-|TRBJ2-3|-
TGTGCCAGCAGTTTAGTCGTACGAGGAGATACGCAGTATTTT
CASSLVVRGDTQYF
>TRBV24-1|few|TRBJ1-5|TRBD1
TGTGCCACCAGTGGGACAGGGAACCAGCCCCAGCATTTT
CATSGTGNQPQHF
>TRBV6-1|-|TRBJ1-3|-
TGTGCCAGCAGTGAAGGTGGGACGACTGTAAACACCATATATTTT
CASSEGGTTVNTIYF
>TRBV7-9|many|TRBJ1-6|-
TGTGCCAGCAGCTCGATTCTAAATTCACCCCTCCACTTT
CASSSILNSPLHF
>TRBV7-2|few|TRBJ1-1|-
TGTGCCAGCAGCCTAAACAGAGCCGCGGGGGGAGCTTTCTTT
CASSLNRAAGGAFF
>TRBV28|-|TRBJ2-5|-
TGTGCCAGCAGGAGGGGACGGGAAGAGACCCAGTACTTC
CASRRGREETQYF
>TRBV2|-|TRBJ2-1|-
TGTGCCAGCAGGAGACTATCCTACAATGAGCAGTTCTTC
CASRRLSYNEQFF
>TRBV14|-|TRBJ2-2|-
TGTGCCAGCAGCCTAGGGGTGCAAACCGGGGAGCTGTTTTTT
CASSLGVQTGELFF
>TRBV12-3/TRBV12-4|-|TRBJ2-2|-
TGTGCCAGCAGTCCCGGCGGGGTAGGGACCGGGGAGCTGTTTTTT
CASSPGGVGTGELFF
>TRBV20-1|few|TRBJ2-2|-
TGCAGTGCACGGGGTGTTCTTACCGGGGAGCTGTTTTTT
CSARGVLTGELFF
>TRBV7-9|-|TRBJ2-7|-
TGTGCCAGCAGCTTAGGAAGCGGTGACTACGAGCAGTACTTC
CASSLGSGDYEQYF
>TRBV5-4|few|TRBJ2-7|-
TGTGCCAGCAGCGACGTAGGACTGGCCCCCGAGGACGAGCAGTACTTC
CASSDVGLAPEDEQYF
>TRBV12-3/TRBV12-4|few|TRBJ1-6|-
TGTGCCAGCGGTCGGATCAATAATTCACCCCTCCACTTT
CASGRINNSPLHF
>TRBV6-1|-|TRBJ1-6|-
TGTGCCAGCAGACTAGACAGCCACCCAAATTCACCCCTCCACTTT
CASRLDSHPNSPLHF
>TRBV7-6|-|TRBJ2-1|-
TGTGCCAGCAGCTTAGGACCGGGGGGCGGCGCCTACAATGAGCAGTTCTTC
CASSLGPGGGAYNEQFF
>TRBV9|few|TRBJ2-5|-
TGTGCCAGCAGCGTAGCTACTCGGGGCGGGCCTCAAGAGACCCAGTACTTC
CASSVATRGGPQETQYF
>TRBV4-2|few|TRBJ2-1|TRBD2
TGTGCCAGCCGCGGGGGGGCCGAACACAATGAGCAGTTCTTC
CASRGGAEHNEQFF
>TRBV29-1|-|TRBJ2-3|-
TGCAGCGTTCGACTGGCAGATACGCAGTATTTT
CSVRLADTQYF
>TRBV12-3/TRBV12-4|-|TRBJ2-3|-
TGTGCCAGCAGTTGGGGCGGGACTCCATATACGCAGTATTTT
CASSWGGTPYTQYF
>TRBV3-1|-|TRBJ2-3|TRBD2
TGTGCCAGCAGCCGCCGCGGGAGCGAGAATACGCAGTATTTT
CASSRRGSENTQYF
>TRBV7-7|few|TRBJ1-4|-
TGTGCTAGCAGCTTATCTCCCAGGGAAAAACTGTTTTTT
CASSLSPREKLFF
>TRBV12-3/TRBV12-4|-|TRBJ2-5|-
TGTGCCAGCAGTTTAGGTGGGGCCCAGTACTTC
CASSLGGAQYF
>TRBV7-2|few|TRBJ2-5|TRBD2
TGTGCCAGCGGCCCGGGACTAGCCACGGAGACCCAGTACTTC
CASGPGLATETQYF
>TRBV5-1|many|TRBJ1-1|-
TGCGCCAGCAGCGCCCCCCCGAACACTGAAGCTTTCTTT
CASSAPPNTEAFF
>TRBV7-6|few|TRBJ2-7|TRBD1
TGTGCCAGCAGCTTCAGGACAGGGGGCGCCTACGAGCAGTACTTC
CASSFRTGGAYEQYF
>TRBV7-2|many|TRBJ1-6|-
TGTGCCAGCAGCTTAGGGGGTCAGGGAAGCTCACCCCTCCACTTT
CASSLGGQGSSPLHF
>TRBV5-1|few|TRBJ1-4|-
TGCGCCAGCAGCTTAGACTTCACCCCGGGGGGTGAAAAACTGTTTTTT
CASSLDFTPGGEKLFF
>TRBV11-2|-|TRBJ2-1|-
TGTGCCAGCAGCCTTTCTGGGAGTGAGCAGTTCTTC
CASSLSGSEQFF
>TRBV12-3/TRBV12-4|-|TRBJ1-1|TRBD1
TGTGCCAGCAGTGAAAGACAGGGGGCTACCACTGAAGCTTTCTTT
CASSERQGATTEAFF
>TRBV5-6|few|TRBJ2-5|TRBD2
TGTGCCAGCAGTCATGCTGGGAGCGGGGGGGAGACCCAGTACTTC
CASSHAGSGGETQYF